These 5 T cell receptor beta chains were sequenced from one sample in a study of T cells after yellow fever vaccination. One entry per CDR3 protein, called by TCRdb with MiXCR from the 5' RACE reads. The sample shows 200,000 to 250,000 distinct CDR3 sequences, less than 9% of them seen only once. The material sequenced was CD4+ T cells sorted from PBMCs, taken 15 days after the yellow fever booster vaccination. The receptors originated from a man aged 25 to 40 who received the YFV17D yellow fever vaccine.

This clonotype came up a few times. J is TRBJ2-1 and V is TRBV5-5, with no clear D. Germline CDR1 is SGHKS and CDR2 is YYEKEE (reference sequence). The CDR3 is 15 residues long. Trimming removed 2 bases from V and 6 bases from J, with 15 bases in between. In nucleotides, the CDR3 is TGTGCCAGCAGCTTACTCTGGACGGGTAGCAATGAGCAGTTCTTC. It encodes CASSLLWTGSNEQFF.

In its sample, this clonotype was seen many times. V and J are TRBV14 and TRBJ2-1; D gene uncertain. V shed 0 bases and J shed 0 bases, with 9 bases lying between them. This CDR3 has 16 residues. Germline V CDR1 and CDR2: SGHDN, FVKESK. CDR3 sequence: CASSQDGGSSYNEQFF. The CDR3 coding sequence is TGTGCCAGCAGCCAAGACGGCGGTAGCTCCTACAATGAGCAGTTCTTC.

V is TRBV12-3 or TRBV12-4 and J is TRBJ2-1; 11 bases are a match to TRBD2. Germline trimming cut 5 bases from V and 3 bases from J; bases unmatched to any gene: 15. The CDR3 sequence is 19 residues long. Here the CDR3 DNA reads TGTGCCAGCAGTCCTGTCCCGGGACTAGCGGAGGAGGGCTACAATGAGCAGTTCTTC. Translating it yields CASSPVPGLAEEGYNEQFF.

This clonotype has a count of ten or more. The CDR3 DNA reads TGTGCCAGCAGTTACTCGAACAGGGGCGTCGACGAGCAGTACTTC. Translation gives CASSYSNRGVDEQYF. The chain combines TRBV6-5 with TRBJ2-7, with 7 positions matching TRBD1. The junction had 7 bases not matched to a gene; V was cut back by 0 bases and J by 5 bases. CDR1 and CDR2 (germline): MNHEY, SVGAGI. This CDR3 has 15 amino acids.

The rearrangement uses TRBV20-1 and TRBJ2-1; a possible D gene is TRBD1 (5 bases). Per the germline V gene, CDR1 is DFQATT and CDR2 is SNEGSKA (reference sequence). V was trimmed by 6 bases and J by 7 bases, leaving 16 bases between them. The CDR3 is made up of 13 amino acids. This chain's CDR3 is CSAPKGSWNEQFF. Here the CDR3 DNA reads TGCAGTGCCCCTAAGGGGTCGTGGAATGAGCAGTTCTTC.